The clone carrying this T cell receptor beta chain was seen only a few times. This record belongs to a study of blood T cell repertoires in COVID-19. In the study overall: PBMCs, B-cell-depleted T cells, or T cells provided the cDNA or gDNA that made up the material.

Individuals drawn from approximately 26 US areas were about 18 to 90 years old. Assignment of participants to cohorts was predicated upon participant-reported clinical history. Methods used by the authors: Reference gene primer amplification yielded estimated nucleated cell counts. Libraries were prepared by immunoSEQ multiplex PCR; TCRdb keeps only in-frame clonotypes and omits some of them. V, J and clone size were drawn from that table, and D and trimming were deduced from the DNA. The sample contains some 220,000 clones, 70% to 90% of which appear only once. The CDR3 is made up of 17 amino acids. The germline gives CDR1 KGHSH, CDR2 LQKENI. The trim removed 3 bases at V and 8 bases at J, leaving 13 bases unmatched.

The receptor was derived from a woman in her thirties or forties with acute COVID-19. The sequenced material came from PBMCs or T cells enriched from blood (not recorded which). The chain has TRBV18 and TRBJ1-4; 9 nucleotides agree with TRBD1. Written as DNA, the CDR3 is TGTGCCAGCTCACCGGACAGGGGAAATGCGTTGGTCGAAAAACTGTTTTTT. It codes for CASSPDRGNALVEKLFF.